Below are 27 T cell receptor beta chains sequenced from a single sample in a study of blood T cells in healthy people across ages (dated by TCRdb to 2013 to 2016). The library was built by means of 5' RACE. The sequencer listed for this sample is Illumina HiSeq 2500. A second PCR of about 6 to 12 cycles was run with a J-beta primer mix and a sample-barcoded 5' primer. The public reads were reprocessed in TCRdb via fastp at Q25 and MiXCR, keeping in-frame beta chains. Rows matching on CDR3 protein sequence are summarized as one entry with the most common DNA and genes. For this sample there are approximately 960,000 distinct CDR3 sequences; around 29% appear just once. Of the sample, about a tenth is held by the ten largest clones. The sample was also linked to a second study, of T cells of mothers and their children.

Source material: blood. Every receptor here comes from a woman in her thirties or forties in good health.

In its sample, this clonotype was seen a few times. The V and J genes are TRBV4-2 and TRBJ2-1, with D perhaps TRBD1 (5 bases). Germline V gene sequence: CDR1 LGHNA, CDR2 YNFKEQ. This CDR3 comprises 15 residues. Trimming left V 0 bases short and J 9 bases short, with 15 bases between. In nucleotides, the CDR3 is TGTGCCAGCAGCCAAGACAGGGAATACGAACGTGAGCAGTTCTTC. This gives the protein CASSQDREYEREQFF.

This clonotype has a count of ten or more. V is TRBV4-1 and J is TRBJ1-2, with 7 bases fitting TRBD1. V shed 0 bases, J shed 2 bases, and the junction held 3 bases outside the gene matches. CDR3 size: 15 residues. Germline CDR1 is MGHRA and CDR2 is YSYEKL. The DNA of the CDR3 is TGCGCCAGCAGCCAAGAGGGGACAGACAACTATGGCTACACCTTC. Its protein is CASSQEGTDNYGYTF.

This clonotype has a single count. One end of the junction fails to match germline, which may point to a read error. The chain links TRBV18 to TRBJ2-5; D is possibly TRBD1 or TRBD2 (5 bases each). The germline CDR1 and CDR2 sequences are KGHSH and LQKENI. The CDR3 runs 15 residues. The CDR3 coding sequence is TGTGCCAGCCCACCAGACGGGGCAGTTTCGGTCGGGCAGTACTTC. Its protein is CASPPDGAVSVGQYF.

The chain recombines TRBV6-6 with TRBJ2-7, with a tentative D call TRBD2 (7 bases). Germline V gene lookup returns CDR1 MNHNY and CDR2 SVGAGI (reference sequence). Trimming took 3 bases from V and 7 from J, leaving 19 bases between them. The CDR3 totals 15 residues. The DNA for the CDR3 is TGTGCCAGCAGTTATGGGGGGGGCGGCTACAATGAGCAGTACTTC. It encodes CASSYGGGGYNEQYF.

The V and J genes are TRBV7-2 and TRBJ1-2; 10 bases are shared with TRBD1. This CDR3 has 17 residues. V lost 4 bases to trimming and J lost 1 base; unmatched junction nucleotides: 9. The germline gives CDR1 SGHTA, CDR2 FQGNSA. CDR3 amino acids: CASSWDRGRRVNYGYTF. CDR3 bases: TGTGCCAGCAGCTGGGACAGGGGCCGACGCGTTAACTATGGCTACACCTTC.

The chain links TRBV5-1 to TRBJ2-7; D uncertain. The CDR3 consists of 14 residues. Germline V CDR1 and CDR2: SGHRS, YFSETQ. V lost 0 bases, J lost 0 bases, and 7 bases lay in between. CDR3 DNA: TGCGCCAGCAGCTTGGAGGCCTTCTCCTACGAGCAGTACTTC. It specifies CASSLEAFSYEQYF.

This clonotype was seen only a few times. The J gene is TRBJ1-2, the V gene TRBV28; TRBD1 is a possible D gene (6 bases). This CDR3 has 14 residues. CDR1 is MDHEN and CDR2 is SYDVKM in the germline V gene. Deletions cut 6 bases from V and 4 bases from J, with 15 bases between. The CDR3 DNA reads TGTGCCAGCAGGTTGGGGGCAGGAGTCTATGGCTACACCTTC. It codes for CASRLGAGVYGYTF.

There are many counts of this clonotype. The CDR3 DNA reads as TGTGCCAGCAGTGAAATAGCGGGGGACCAAGAGACCCAGTACTTC. This encodes CASSEIAGDQETQYF. The rearrangement joins TRBV6-4 to TRBJ2-5; TRBD2 agrees at 9 bases. The CDR3 spans 15 residues. Germline CDR1 MRHNA, CDR2 SNTAGT. With V trimmed by 3 bases and J by 0 bases, 2 bases remained unmatched.

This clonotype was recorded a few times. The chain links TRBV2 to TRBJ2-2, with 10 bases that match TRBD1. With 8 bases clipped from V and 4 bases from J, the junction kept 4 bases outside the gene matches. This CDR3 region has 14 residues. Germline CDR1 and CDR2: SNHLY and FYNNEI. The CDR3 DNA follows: TGTGCCAGCCAGCGGGACAGGGGCACCGGGGAGCTGTTTTTT. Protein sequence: CASQRDRGTGELFF.

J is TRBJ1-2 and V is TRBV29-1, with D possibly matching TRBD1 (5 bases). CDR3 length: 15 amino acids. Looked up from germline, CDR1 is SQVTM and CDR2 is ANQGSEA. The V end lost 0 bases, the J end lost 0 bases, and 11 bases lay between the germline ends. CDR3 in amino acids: CSVEDSWTTNYGYTF. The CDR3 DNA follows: TGCAGCGTTGAAGATTCGTGGACAACTAACTATGGCTACACCTTC.

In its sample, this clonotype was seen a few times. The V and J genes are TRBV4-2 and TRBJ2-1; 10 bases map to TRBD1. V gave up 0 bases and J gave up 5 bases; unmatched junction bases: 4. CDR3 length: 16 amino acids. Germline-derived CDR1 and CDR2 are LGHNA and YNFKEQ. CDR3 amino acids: CASSQEPGQGHNEQFF. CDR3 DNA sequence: TGTGCCAGCAGCCAAGAACCGGGACAGGGGCACAATGAGCAGTTCTTC.

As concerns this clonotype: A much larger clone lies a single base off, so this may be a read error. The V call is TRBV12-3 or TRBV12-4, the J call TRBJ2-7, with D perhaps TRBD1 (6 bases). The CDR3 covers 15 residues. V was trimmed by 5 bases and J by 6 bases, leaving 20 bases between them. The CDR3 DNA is TGTGCCAGCAGTCCCCCAGGGGCCCTCTGTGCCGAGCAGTACTTC. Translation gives CASSPPGALCAEQYF.

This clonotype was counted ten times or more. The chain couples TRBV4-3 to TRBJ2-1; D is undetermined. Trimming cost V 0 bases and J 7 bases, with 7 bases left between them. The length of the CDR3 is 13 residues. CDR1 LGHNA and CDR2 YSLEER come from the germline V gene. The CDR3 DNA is TGCGCCAGCAGCCAAGAAGCGTCGAATGAGCAGTTCTTC. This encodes CASSQEASNEQFF.

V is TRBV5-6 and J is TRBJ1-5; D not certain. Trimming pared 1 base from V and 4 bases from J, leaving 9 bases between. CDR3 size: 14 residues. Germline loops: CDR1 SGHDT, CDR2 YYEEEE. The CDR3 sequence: CASSLRQVNQPQHF. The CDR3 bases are TGTGCCAGCAGCTTGCGTCAGGTGAATCAGCCCCAGCATTTT. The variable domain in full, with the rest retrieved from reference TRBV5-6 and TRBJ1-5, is DAGVTQSPTHLIKTRGQQVTLRCSPKSGHDTVSWYQQALGQGPQFIFQYYEEEERQRGNFPDRFSGHQFPNYSSELNVNALLLGDSALYLCASSLRQVNQPQHFGDGTRLSIL.

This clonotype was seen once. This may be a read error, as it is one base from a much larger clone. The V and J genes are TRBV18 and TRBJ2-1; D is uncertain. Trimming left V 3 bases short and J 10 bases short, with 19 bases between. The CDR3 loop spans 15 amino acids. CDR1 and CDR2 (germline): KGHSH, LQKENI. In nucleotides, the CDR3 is TGTGCCAGCTCACCTGACTCAAGAGGCTCCTACGAGCAGTTCTTC. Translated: CASSPDSRGSYEQFF.

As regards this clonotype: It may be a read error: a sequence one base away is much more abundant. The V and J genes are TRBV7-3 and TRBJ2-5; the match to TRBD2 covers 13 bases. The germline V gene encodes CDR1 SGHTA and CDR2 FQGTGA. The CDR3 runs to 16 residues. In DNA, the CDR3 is TGTGCCAGCAGCTCGGGACTAGCGGGGACCGGAGAGATCCAGTACTTC. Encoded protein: CASSSGLAGTGEIQYF.

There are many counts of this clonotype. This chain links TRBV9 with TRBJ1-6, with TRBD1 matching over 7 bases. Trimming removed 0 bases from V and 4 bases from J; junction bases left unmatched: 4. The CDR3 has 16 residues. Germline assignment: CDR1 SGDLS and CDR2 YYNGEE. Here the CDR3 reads CASSVGTGSYNSPLHF. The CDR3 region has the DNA TGTGCCAGCAGCGTAGGGACAGGCTCATATAATTCACCCCTCCACTTT.

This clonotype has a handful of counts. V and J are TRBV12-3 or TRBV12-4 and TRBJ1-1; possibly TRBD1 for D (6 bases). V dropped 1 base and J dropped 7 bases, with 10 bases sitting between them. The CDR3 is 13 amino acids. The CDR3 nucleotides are TGTGCCAGCAGTTTAGTAGGACAGCTTGAAGCTTTCTTT. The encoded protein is CASSLVGQLEAFF.

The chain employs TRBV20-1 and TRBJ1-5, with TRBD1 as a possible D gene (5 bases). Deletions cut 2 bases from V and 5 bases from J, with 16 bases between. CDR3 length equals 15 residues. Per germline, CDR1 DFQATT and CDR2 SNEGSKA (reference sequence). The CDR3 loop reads CSARYRGRGDQPQHF. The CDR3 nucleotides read TGCAGTGCTAGATACCGGGGTAGAGGGGATCAGCCCCAGCATTTT.

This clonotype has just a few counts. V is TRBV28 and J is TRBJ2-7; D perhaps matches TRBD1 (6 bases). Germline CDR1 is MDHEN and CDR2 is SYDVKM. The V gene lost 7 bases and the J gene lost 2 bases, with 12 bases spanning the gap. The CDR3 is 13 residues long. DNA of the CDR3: TGTGCCAGCACTACAGGGACGACCTACGAGCAGTACTTC. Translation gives CASTTGTTYEQYF. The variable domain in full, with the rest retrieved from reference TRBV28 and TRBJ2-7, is DVKVTQSSRYLVKRTGEKVFLECVQDMDHENMFWYRQDPGLGLRLIYFSYDVKMKEKGDIPEGYSVSREKKERFSLILESASTNQTSMYLCASTTGTTYEQYFGPGTRLTVT.

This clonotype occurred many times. CDR3 region: CATTPTGASSYNEQFF. DNA of the CDR3: TGTGCCACCACCCCGACAGGCGCAAGCTCCTACAATGAGCAGTTCTTC. This chain joins TRBV24-1 and TRBJ2-1; tentatively, D is TRBD1 (6 bases). CDR1 is KGHDR and CDR2 is SFDVKD in the germline V gene. The CDR3 contains 16 residues. Deletions cut 8 bases from V and 0 bases from J, with 16 bases between.

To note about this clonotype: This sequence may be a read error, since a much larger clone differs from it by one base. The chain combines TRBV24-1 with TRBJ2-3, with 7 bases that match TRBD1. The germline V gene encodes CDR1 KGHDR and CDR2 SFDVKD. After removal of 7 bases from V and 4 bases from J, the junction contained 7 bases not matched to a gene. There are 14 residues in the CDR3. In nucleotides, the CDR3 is TGTGCCACCAGGGATGGGGGACAGCCAGATACGCAGTATTTT. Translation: CATRDGGQPDTQYF.

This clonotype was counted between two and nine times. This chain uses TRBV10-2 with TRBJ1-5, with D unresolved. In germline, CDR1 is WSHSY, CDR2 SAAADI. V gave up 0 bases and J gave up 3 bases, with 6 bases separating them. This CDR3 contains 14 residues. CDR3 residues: CASSESNTNQPQHF. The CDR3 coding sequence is TGCGCCAGCAGTGAGTCTAACACCAATCAGCCCCAGCATTTT.

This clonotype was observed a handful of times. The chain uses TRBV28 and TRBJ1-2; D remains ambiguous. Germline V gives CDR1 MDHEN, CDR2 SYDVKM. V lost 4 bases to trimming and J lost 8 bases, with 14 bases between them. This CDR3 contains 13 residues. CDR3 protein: CASSSTSLGGYTF. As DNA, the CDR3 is TGTGCCAGCAGTTCGACATCCCTCGGGGGCTACACCTTC.

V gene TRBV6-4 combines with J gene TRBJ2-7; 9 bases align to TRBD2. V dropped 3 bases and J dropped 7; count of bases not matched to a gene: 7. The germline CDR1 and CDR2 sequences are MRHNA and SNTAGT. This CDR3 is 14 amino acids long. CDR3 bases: TGTGCCAGCAGTGAAGGCGGGGGGGCAGATGAGCAGTACTTC. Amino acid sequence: CASSEGGGADEQYF.

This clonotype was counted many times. The CDR3, as DNA: TGTGCCAGCTCAGCCGGGACAGGGGCCCAAGAGACCCAGTACTTC. Its protein is CASSAGTGAQETQYF. V gene TRBV18 combines with J gene TRBJ2-5, with TRBD1 identical over 10 bases. Trimming at V came to 5 bases and at J to 1 base, leaving 4 bases not matched to a gene. There are 15 residues in the CDR3. Looked up from germline, CDR1 is KGHSH and CDR2 is LQKENI.

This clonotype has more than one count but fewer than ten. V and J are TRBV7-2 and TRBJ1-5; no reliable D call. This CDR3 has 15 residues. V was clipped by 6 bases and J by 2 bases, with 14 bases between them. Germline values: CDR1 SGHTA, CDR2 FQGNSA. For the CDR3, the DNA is TGTGCCAGCAGTCCCCCGGGCATCCGCAATCAGCCCCAGCATTTT. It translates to CASSPPGIRNQPQHF.